These 23 T cell receptor beta chains were sequenced from one sample in a study of T cell responses to AZD1222 COVID-19 vaccine. The data were produced by immunoSEQ multiplex PCR, yet TCRdb's version contains in-frame clones alone and is incomplete. The table shows about 140,000 clones, with around 89% occurring only once. Here the sequenced sample was peripheral blood, taken 28 days after the second AZD1222 dose. These receptors originate from an adult who received the AZD1222 COVID-19 vaccine.

The chain joins TRBV30 to TRBJ2-2; weak D call: TRBD2 (6 bases). V dropped 0 bases and J dropped 8 bases, with 10 bases sitting between them. There are 13 residues in the CDR3. The germline CDR1 and CDR2 sequences are GTSNPN and SVGIG (reference sequence). CDR3 loop: CAWSVGGSGELFF. CDR3 nucleotides: TGTGCCTGGAGTGTGGGAGGATCGGGGGAGCTGTTTTTT.

The rearrangement uses TRBV4-2 and TRBJ1-5; D remains ambiguous. There are 17 residues in the CDR3. Germline V lookup: CDR1 LGHNA, CDR2 YNFKEQ. V lost 1 base and J lost 10, with 23 bases in between. The chain's CDR3 is CASSQGSGGSSISPQHF. In DNA, the CDR3 is TGTGCCAGCAGCCAAGGGTCAGGAGGATCAAGTATCAGCCCCCAGCATTTT.

The genes are TRBV5-1 and TRBJ2-5, with TRBD2 as a possible D gene (6 bases). The CDR3 is made up of 14 amino acids. With 4 bases removed from V and 2 bases from J, the gap between germline ends came to 12 bases. Germline-derived CDR1 and CDR2 are SGHRS and YFSETQ. CDR3 amino acids: CASSPLATQETQYF. CDR3 sequence (DNA): TGCGCCAGCAGCCCTCTAGCGACTCAAGAGACCCAGTACTTC. Full variable domain (remainder filled in from reference TRBV5-1 and TRBJ2-5): KAGVTQTPRYLIKTRGQQVTLSCSPISGHRSVSWYQQTPGQGLQFLFEYFSETQRNKGNFPGRFSGRQFSNSRSEMNVSTLELGDSALYLCASSPLATQETQYFGPGTRLLVL.

V gene TRBV3-1 (or the pseudogene TRBV3-2) combines with J gene TRBJ1-2; D gene ambiguous. The CDR3 is 13 amino acids. V dropped 1 base and J dropped 4 bases, with 7 bases sitting between them. From germline, CDR1 is LGHDT and CDR2 YNNKEL (reference sequence). The CDR3 bases are TGTGCCAGCAGCCAAGCAGGCGTCTATGGCTACACCTTC. As protein: CASSQAGVYGYTF.

V usage is TRBV24-1 and J usage is TRBJ1-5; TRBD1 matches at 9 bases. J gave up 6 bases and V 5 bases, and 7 bases lay outside the gene matches. Germline CDR1 reads KGHDR; CDR2 reads SFDVKD. CDR3 length equals 15 residues. The CDR3 nucleotides read TGTGCCACCAGTGGTGGACAGGGGAATGTTCAGCCCCAGCATTTT. Amino acids: CATSGGQGNVQPQHF.

This chain connects TRBV4-3 to TRBJ2-7; no clear D gene. This CDR3 is built from 15 residues. The ends were cut back, 2 bases at V and 2 bases at J, with 13 bases in the middle. Germline-derived CDR1 and CDR2 are LGHNA and YSLEER. CDR3 bases: TGCGCCAGCAGCCAATCTAAGGCGGATACCTACGAGCAGTACTTC. Amino acids: CASSQSKADTYEQYF.

This clone was counted once. The J gene is TRBJ2-7, the V gene TRBV20-1, with TRBD2 identical over 7 bases. Germline CDR1 is DFQATT and CDR2 is SNEGSKA (reference sequence). V shed 3 bases, J shed 3 bases, and the junction held 11 bases outside the gene matches. CDR3 size: 15 residues. As DNA, the CDR3 is TGCAGTGCTAGTCAGGAGCGGGACTTATACTACGAGCAGTACTTC. Translating gives CSASQERDLYYEQYF.

The chain carries TRBV7-9 and TRBJ1-1; no clear D gene. V was clipped by 8 bases and J by 7 bases, with 11 bases between them. Germline CDR1 SEHNR, CDR2 FQNEAQ (reference sequence). There are 11 residues in the CDR3. The CDR3 sequence is CASRPAYEAFF. CDR3 nucleotides: TGTGCCAGCCGCCCAGCGTATGAAGCTTTCTTT.

V usage is TRBV25-1 and J usage is TRBJ1-1; the D is unclear. The V end was cut by 4 bases, the J end by 3 bases, with 12 bases between. From germline, CDR1 is MGHDK and CDR2 SYGVNS. The CDR3 totals 14 residues. The CDR3 coding sequence is TGTGCCAGCAGTGGAGATACTAGTTACACTGAAGCTTTCTTT. It encodes CASSGDTSYTEAFF.

The V gene is TRBV4-2, the J gene TRBJ2-7; D call uncertain. Trimming removed 0 bases from V and 1 base from J, with 16 bases in between. This CDR3 has 17 residues. Germline CDR1 reads LGHNA; CDR2 reads YNFKEQ. The CDR3 DNA sequence: TGTGCCAGCAGCCAAGATTATATAGTGGACGCGTCCTACGAGCAGTACTTC. As protein: CASSQDYIVDASYEQYF.

The chain employs TRBV30 and TRBJ2-1; 8 bases align to TRBD2. With 1 base clipped from V and 9 bases from J, the junction kept 8 bases outside the gene matches. This CDR3 spans 14 amino acids. CDR1 and CDR2 (germline): GTSNPN, SVGIG (reference sequence). DNA for the CDR3: TGTGCCTGGAGTGGGGGGGGACTAGATCCTGAGCAGTTCTTC. It translates to CAWSGGGLDPEQFF. The variable domain in full, with the rest retrieved from reference TRBV30 and TRBJ2-1, is SQTIHQWPATLVQPVGSPLSLECTVEGTSNPNLYWYRQAAGRGLQLLFYSVGIGQISSEVPQNLSASRPQDRQFILSSKKLLLSDSGFYLCAWSGGGLDPEQFFGPGTRLTVL.

The V call is TRBV28, the J call TRBJ1-2, with D maybe TRBD1 (5 bases). Per germline, CDR1 MDHEN and CDR2 SYDVKM. The CDR3 runs to 13 residues. V lost 7 bases and J 4 bases, leaving 13 bases between the germline ends. The CDR3 DNA reads as TGTGCCAGCAAAAAGGGGTTGAGCTATGGCTACACCTTC. Its protein product is CASKKGLSYGYTF.

The chain uses TRBV3-1 (or the pseudogene TRBV3-2) and TRBJ1-1; D is uncertain. CDR1 and CDR2 (germline): LGHDT, YNNKEL (reference sequence). The CDR3 runs 12 residues. Trimming left V 4 bases short and J 5 bases short, with 8 bases between. The DNA of the CDR3 is TGTGCCAGCAGCCTCAGGACGACTGAAGCTTTCTTT. This sequence encodes CASSLRTTEAFF.

The chain uses TRBV5-6 and TRBJ2-1, with D perhaps TRBD2 (6 bases). CDR1 is SGHDT and CDR2 is YYEEEE in the germline V gene. CDR3 length: 17 amino acids. Between the trimmed V and J ends, which lost 3 bases and 5 bases, there was a span of 21 bases. CDR3 protein: CASSWSGQGRRDNEQFF. CDR3 bases: TGTGCCAGCAGCTGGAGCGGGCAGGGTAGGAGGGACAATGAGCAGTTCTTC. Full variable domain (missing parts from reference TRBV5-6 and TRBJ2-1): DAGVTQSPTHLIKTRGQQVTLRCSPKSGHDTVSWYQQALGQGPQFIFQYYEEEERQRGNFPDRFSGHQFPNYSSELNVNALLLGDSALYLCASSWSGQGRRDNEQFFGPGTRLTVL.

The chain employs TRBV27 and TRBJ2-5; 9 bases agree with TRBD1. Trimming at V came to 6 bases and at J to 4 bases, leaving 9 bases not matched to a gene. Looked up from germline, CDR1 is MNHEY and CDR2 is SMNVEV (reference sequence). The CDR3 spans 15 residues. For the CDR3, the DNA is TGTGCCAGCAGCTCTTCTACAGGGGGCGCAGAGACCCAGTACTTC. This gives the protein CASSSSTGGAETQYF.

The chain joins TRBV19 to TRBJ2-3; 7 bases agree with TRBD2. V was pared by 10 bases and J by 2 bases, with 6 bases of the junction left unmatched. The CDR3 is 13 residues long. From germline, CDR1 is LNHDA and CDR2 SQIVND (reference sequence). The CDR3 sequence is CATASGPTDTQYF. In DNA, the CDR3 is TGTGCCACCGCTAGCGGACCCACAGATACGCAGTATTTT.

This clone was seen once. The J gene is TRBJ1-4, the V gene TRBV28; no firm D call. CDR3 size: 14 residues. The V and J ends lost 7 bases and 10 bases respectively, with 19 bases between them. CDR1 MDHEN and CDR2 SYDVKM come from the germline V gene. The CDR3 DNA reads as TGTGCCAGCAAGTCCGCCGTGGTCCGCCGAAAACTGTTTTTT. Its protein is CASKSAVVRRKLFF.

The chain employs TRBV28 and TRBJ1-1; 8 bases align to TRBD1. Trimming removed 4 bases from V and 6 bases from J; junction bases left unmatched: 7. The CDR3 runs 14 residues. Germline CDR1 MDHEN, CDR2 SYDVKM. The CDR3 spells CASSWGGQGSEAFF. CDR3 nucleotide sequence: TGTGCCAGCAGTTGGGGAGGACAGGGCTCTGAAGCTTTCTTT.

This chain links TRBV28 with TRBJ1-5, with 8 bases identical to TRBD1. In germline, CDR1 is MDHEN, CDR2 SYDVKM. The CDR3 consists of 14 residues. After removal of 8 bases from V and 7 bases from J, the junction contained 10 bases not matched to a gene. This chain's CDR3 is CASVRQGFEQPQHF. CDR3 coding DNA: TGTGCCAGCGTAAGACAGGGGTTTGAACAGCCCCAGCATTTT.

The genes are TRBV19 and TRBJ1-2, with 8 bases that match TRBD1. CDR1 LNHDA and CDR2 SQIVND come from the germline V gene (reference sequence). The CDR3 runs to 18 residues. The J segment lost 0 bases and the V segment lost 4 bases, leaving 13 bases of the junction unmatched. The CDR3 nucleotides are TGTGCCAGTAGTACTGGGGCGGCAGGGGGCAACTCTAACTATGGCTACACCTTC. Encoded protein: CASSTGAAGGNSNYGYTF. Full variable domain (missing parts from reference TRBV19 and TRBJ1-2): DGGITQSPKYLFRKEGQNVTLSCEQNLNHDAMYWYRQDPGQGLRLIYYSQIVNDFQKGDIAEGYSVSREKKESFPLTVTSAQKNPTAFYLCASSTGAAGGNSNYGYTFGSGTRLTVV.

This clone was counted once. Other DNA sequences within the sample encode an identical CDR3. The genes are TRBV9 and TRBJ1-1; D is unclear. Germline V gene lookup returns CDR1 SGDLS and CDR2 YYNGEE. The CDR3 is 13 residues long. V was clipped by 0 bases and J by 2 bases, with 5 bases between them. CDR3: CASSVEGNTEAFF. CDR3 DNA sequence: TGTGCCAGCAGCGTAGAGGGAAACACTGAAGCTTTCTTT.

This chain links TRBV10-3 with TRBJ2-1; D unresolved. V shed 3 bases and J shed 7 bases, with 13 bases lying between them. Germline-derived CDR1 and CDR2 are ENHRY and SYGVKD. The CDR3 covers 14 residues. CDR3 protein: CAISDYGRVNEQFF. The CDR3 nucleotides read TGTGCCATCAGTGACTACGGTCGAGTAAATGAGCAGTTCTTC.

The V gene is TRBV28, the J gene TRBJ2-3; the match to TRBD2 covers 11 bases. V shed 6 bases and J 5 bases; nucleotides not matched to a gene: 16. The CDR3 spans 18 residues. Germline V gives CDR1 MDHEN, CDR2 SYDVKM. This chain's CDR3 is CASSSSGRALGGVDTQYF. The CDR3 nucleotides are TGTGCCAGCAGCAGTAGCGGGAGGGCCCTGGGGGGGGTAGATACGCAGTATTTT. Complete variable domain (other parts from reference TRBV28 and TRBJ2-3): DVKVTQSSRYLVKRTGEKVFLECVQDMDHENMFWYRQDPGLGLRLIYFSYDVKMKEKGDIPEGYSVSREKKERFSLILESASTNQTSMYLCASSSSGRALGGVDTQYFGPGTRLTVL.